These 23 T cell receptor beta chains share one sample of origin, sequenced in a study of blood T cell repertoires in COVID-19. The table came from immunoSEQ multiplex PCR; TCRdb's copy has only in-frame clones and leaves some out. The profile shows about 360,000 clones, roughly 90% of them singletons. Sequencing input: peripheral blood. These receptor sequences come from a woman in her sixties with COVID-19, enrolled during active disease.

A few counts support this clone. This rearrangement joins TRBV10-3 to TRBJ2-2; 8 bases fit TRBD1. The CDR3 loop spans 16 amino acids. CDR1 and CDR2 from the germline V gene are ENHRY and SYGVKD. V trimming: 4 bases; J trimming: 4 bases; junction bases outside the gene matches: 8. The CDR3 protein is CAISALGQGSTGELFF. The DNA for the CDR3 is TGTGCCATCAGTGCCCTTGGACAGGGTAGCACCGGGGAGCTGTTTTTT.

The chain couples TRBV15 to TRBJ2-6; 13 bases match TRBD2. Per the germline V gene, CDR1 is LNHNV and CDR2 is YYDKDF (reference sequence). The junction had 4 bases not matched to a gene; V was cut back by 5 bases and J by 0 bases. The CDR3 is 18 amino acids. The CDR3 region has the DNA TGTGCCACCAGCGGGACTAGCGGGGTGATCTCTGGGGCCAACGTCCTGACTTTC. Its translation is CATSGTSGVISGANVLTF.

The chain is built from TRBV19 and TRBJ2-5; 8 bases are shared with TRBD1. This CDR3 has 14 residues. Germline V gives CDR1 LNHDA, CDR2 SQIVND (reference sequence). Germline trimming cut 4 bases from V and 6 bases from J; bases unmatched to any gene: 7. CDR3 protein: CASSTGQGIKTQYF. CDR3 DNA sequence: TGTGCCAGTAGTACCGGACAGGGCATAAAGACCCAGTACTTC.

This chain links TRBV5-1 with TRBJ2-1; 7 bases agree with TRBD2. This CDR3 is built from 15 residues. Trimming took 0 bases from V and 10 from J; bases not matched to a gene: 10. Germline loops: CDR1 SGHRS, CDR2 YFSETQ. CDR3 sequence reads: CASSLGGAGRVEQFF. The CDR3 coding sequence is TGCGCCAGCAGCTTGGGCGGGGCAGGGAGGGTCGAGCAGTTCTTC.

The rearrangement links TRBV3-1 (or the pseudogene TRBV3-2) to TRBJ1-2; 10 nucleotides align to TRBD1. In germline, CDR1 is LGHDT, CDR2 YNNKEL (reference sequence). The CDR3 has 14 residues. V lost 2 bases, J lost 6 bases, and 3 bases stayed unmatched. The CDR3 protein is CASSQTGTGDGYTF. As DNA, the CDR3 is TGTGCCAGCAGCCAAACCGGGACAGGGGATGGCTACACCTTC.

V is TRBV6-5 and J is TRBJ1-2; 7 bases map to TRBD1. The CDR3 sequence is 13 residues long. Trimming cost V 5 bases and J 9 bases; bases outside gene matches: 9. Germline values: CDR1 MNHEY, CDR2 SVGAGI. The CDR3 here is CASSNDRDRSYTF. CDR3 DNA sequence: TGTGCCAGCAGTAACGACAGGGACCGCAGCTACACCTTC.

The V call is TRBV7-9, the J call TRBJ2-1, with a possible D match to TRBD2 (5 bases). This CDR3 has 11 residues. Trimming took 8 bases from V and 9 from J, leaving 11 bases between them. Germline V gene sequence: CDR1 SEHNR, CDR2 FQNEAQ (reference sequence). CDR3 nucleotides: TGTGCCAGCTCCAGAGGGTCTGAGCAGTTCTTC. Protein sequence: CASSRGSEQFF.

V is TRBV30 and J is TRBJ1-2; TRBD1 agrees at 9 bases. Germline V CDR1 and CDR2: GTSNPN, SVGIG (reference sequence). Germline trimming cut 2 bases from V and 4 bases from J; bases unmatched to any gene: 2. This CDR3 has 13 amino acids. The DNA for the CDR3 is TGTGCCTGGAGTACAGGGGGCGGCTATGGCTACACCTTC. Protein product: CAWSTGGGYGYTF.

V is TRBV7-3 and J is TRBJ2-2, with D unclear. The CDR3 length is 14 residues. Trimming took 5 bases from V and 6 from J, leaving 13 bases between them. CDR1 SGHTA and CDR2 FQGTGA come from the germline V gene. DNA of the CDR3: TGTGCCAGCAGCCAGTCAAGTTTGGCCGGGGAGCTGTTTTTT. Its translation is CASSQSSLAGELFF.

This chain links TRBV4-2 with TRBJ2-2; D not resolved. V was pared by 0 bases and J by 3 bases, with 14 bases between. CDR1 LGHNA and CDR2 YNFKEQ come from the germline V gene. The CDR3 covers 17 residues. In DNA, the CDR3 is TGTGCCAGCAGCCAAGATCCCCCCTCCGAGTACACCGGGGAGCTGTTTTTT. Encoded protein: CASSQDPPSEYTGELFF.

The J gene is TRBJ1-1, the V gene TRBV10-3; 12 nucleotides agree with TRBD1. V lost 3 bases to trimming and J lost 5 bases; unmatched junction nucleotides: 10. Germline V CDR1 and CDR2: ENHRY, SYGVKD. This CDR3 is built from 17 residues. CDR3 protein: CAISEGTGGAGRTEAFF. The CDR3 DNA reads TGTGCCATCAGTGAAGGGACAGGGGGCGCTGGGAGGACTGAAGCTTTCTTT.

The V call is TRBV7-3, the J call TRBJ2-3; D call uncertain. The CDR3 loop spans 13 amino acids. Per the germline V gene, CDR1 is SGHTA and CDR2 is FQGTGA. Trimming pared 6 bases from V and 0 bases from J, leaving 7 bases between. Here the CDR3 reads CASRLTSTDTQYF. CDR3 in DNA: TGTGCCAGCAGGCTAACTAGCACAGATACGCAGTATTTT.

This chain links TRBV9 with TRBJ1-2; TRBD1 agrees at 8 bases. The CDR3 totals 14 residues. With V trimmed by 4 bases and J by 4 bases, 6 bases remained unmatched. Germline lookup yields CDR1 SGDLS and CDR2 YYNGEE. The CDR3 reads CASSPRDRFYGYTF. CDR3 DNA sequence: TGTGCCAGCAGCCCCCGGGACAGGTTCTATGGCTACACCTTC.

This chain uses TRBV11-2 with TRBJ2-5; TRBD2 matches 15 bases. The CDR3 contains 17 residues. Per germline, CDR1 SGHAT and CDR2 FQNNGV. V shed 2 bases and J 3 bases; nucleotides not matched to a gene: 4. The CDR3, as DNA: TGTGCCAGCAGCTTATTCGGACTAGCGGGGGGGGAAGAGACCCAGTACTTC. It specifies CASSLFGLAGGEETQYF.

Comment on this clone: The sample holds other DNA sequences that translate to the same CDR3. The CDR3 protein is CASSIAGGSYNEQFF. The CDR3, as DNA: TGTGCCAGTAGTATAGCCGGGGGCTCCTACAATGAGCAGTTCTTC. The chain is built from TRBV19 and TRBJ2-1; possible D gene TRBD2, 6 bases. Germline assignment: CDR1 LNHDA and CDR2 SQIVND (reference sequence). This CDR3 comprises 15 residues. The V gene lost 1 base and the J gene lost 0 bases, with 7 bases spanning the gap.

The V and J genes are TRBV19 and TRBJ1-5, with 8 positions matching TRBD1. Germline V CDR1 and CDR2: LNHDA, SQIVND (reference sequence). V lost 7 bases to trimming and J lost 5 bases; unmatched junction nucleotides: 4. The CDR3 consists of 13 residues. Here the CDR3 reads CASNDRGHQPQHF. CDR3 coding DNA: TGTGCCAGTAACGACAGGGGACATCAGCCCCAGCATTTT.

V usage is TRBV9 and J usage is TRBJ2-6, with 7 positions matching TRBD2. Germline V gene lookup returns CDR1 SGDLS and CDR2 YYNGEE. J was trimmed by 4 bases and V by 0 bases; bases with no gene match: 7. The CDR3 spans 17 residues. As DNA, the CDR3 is TGTGCCAGCAGCGTAGCTACGGGGGGATCAGGGGCCAACGTCCTGACTTTC. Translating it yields CASSVATGGSGANVLTF.

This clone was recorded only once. The CDR3 DNA reads TGTGCCAGCAGTTACTCGACCCAGGGATATGGCTACACCTTC. Translation: CASSYSTQGYGYTF. The J gene is TRBJ1-2, the V gene TRBV6-5, with D possibly being TRBD1 (5 bases). Germline-derived CDR1 and CDR2 are MNHEY and SVGAGI. Between the trimmed V and J ends, which lost 0 bases and 5 bases, there was a span of 10 bases. The CDR3 is made up of 14 amino acids.

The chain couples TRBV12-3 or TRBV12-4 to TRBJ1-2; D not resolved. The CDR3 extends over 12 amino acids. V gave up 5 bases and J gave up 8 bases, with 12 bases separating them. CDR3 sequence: CASSQSSGGYTF. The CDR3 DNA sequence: TGTGCCAGCAGTCAATCAAGTGGCGGCTACACCTTC.

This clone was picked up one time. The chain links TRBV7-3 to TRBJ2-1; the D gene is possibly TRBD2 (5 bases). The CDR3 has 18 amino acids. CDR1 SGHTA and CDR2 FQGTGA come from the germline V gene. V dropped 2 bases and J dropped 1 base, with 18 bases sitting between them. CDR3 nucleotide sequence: TGTGCCAGCAGCTTAGATTTGGATGCGGGCTTTTCCTACAATGAGCAGTTCTTC. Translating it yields CASSLDLDAGFSYNEQFF.

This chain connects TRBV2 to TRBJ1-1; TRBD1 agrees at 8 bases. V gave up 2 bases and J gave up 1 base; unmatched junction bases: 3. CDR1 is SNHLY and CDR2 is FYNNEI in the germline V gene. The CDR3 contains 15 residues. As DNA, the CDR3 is TGTGCCAGCAGTGAACCACAGGGGGGGAACACTGAAGCTTTCTTT. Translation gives CASSEPQGGNTEAFF.

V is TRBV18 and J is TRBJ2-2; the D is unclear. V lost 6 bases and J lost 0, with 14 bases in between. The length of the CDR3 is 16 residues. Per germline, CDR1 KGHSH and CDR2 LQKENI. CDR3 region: CASSVGLLTNTGELFF. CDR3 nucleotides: TGTGCCAGCTCGGTGGGCCTCCTCACGAACACCGGGGAGCTGTTTTTT.

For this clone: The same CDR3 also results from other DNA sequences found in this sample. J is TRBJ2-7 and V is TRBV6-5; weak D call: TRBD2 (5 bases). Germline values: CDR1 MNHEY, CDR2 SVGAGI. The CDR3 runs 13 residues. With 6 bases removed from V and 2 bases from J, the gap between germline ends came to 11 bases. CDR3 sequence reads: CASRGGNPYEQYF. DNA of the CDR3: TGTGCCAGCAGAGGAGGCAACCCCTACGAGCAGTACTTC.